This T cell receptor (beta chain) was retrieved from a study of blood T cell repertoires in COVID-19. Across the whole study: Collection of acute and convalescent COVID-19 samples took place in the United States, Italy and Spain. T cells, B-cell-depleted T cells, or PBMCs supplied cDNA or gDNA.

Germline assignment: CDR1 SGHDN and CDR2 FVKESK. The CDR3 consists of 14 residues. With 2 bases removed from V and 5 bases from J, the gap between germline ends came to 12 bases. Original handling: How many nucleated cells were present was estimated from reference gene primer amplification. Libraries were prepared by immunoSEQ multiplex PCR; TCRdb keeps only in-frame clonotypes and omits some of them. V, J and clone size are taken as reported in that table, and D and trimming were inferred from the DNA itself. Here the sample spans about 280,000 clones, approximately 91% being singletons. The specimen was peripheral blood. This TCR came from a woman aged 40 to 50 who had recovered from COVID-19. J is TRBJ2-5 and V is TRBV14; a weak D match, TRBD2 (7 bases). The CDR3 protein is CASSQLGGLETQYF. The CDR3 DNA reads TGTGCCAGCAGCCAATTGGGGGGGCTGGAGACCCAGTACTTC.